The 6 T cell receptor beta chains below come from one sample, sequenced in a study of beta chain features in type 1 diabetes. Since all of the isolated RNA was reverse transcribed, expressed TCRB transcripts were what got sequenced. The data were produced by immunoSEQ multiplex PCR, yet TCRdb's version contains in-frame clones alone and is incomplete. Of about 130,000 clones in the sample, about a tenth were seen once. Specimen: central memory CD4+ T cells from blood. These receptors were obtained from a man younger than 35 in good health.

The V call is TRBV11-3, the J call TRBJ1-6; D is possibly TRBD1 (6 bases). CDR1 SGHNT and CDR2 YENEEA come from the germline V gene. Deletions cut 2 bases from V and 8 bases from J, with 10 bases between. The CDR3 is 14 amino acids. The CDR3 loop reads CASSLRGADSPLHF. In DNA, the CDR3 is TGTGCCAGCAGCTTACGGGGGGCCGATTCACCCCTCCACTTT.

This clone was observed many times. This chain joins TRBV30 and TRBJ2-1; tentatively, D is TRBD1 (5 bases). Germline CDR1 reads GTSNPN; CDR2 reads SVGIG (reference sequence). This CDR3 has 12 residues. V lost 6 bases, J lost 3 bases, and 9 bases lay in between. In DNA, the CDR3 is TGTGCCTGCAGTAGGGGCTACAATGAGCAGTTCTTC. Protein product: CACSRGYNEQFF.

This rearrangement joins TRBV5-1 to TRBJ2-1, with D possibly matching TRBD2 (5 bases). This CDR3 comprises 12 residues. Trimming pared 4 bases from V and 9 bases from J, leaving 11 bases between. CDR1 and CDR2 from the germline V gene are SGHRS and YFSETQ. The CDR3 loop reads CASSPPAGEQFF. DNA of the CDR3: TGCGCCAGCAGCCCCCCTGCGGGTGAGCAGTTCTTC.

The chain joins TRBV7-2 to TRBJ2-1; 11 bases map to TRBD2. V lost 5 bases, J lost 5 bases, and 8 bases stayed unmatched. The CDR3 sequence is 16 residues long. Germline V gene data show CDR1 as SGHTA and CDR2 as FQGNSA. CDR3 DNA sequence: TGTGCCAGCAGCCCCGGACTAGCGGGCCGCCACAATGAGCAGTTCTTC. Protein sequence: CASSPGLAGRHNEQFF. The full variable domain, in which reference TRBV7-2 and TRBJ2-1 provide the parts outside the CDR3, is GAGVSQSPSNKVTEKGKDVELRCDPISGHTALYWYRQSLGQGLEFLIYFQGNSAPDKSGLPSDRFSAERTGGSVSTLTIQRTQQEDSAVYLCASSPGLAGRHNEQFFGPGTRLTVL.

The gene calls are TRBV4-2 and TRBJ2-2; 10 bases are shared with TRBD1. Germline V gene sequence: CDR1 LGHNA, CDR2 YNFKEQ. With V trimmed by 3 bases and J by 5 bases, 6 bases remained unmatched. The CDR3 is 16 residues long. Written as DNA, the CDR3 is TGTGCCAGCAGCCAGGGGGACAGGGGAAGAACCGGGGAGCTGTTTTTT. Its protein is CASSQGDRGRTGELFF.

The chain has TRBV30 and TRBJ1-2, with TRBD1 as a possible D gene (5 bases). The CDR3 has 13 residues. CDR1 and CDR2 (germline): GTSNPN, SVGIG (reference sequence). The V end was cut by 2 bases, the J end by 8 bases, with 15 bases between. The CDR3 sequence is CAWSINGGEGYTF. CDR3 sequence (DNA): TGTGCCTGGAGTATTAACGGGGGGGAAGGCTACACCTTC.